This TCR beta chain was identified during a study of T-cell reconstitution after alpha-beta-depleted transplantation in children. Overall study results and limits: Some patients' high day-60 TCRbeta diversity was traced to surviving recipient T cells and thymic progenitors. Once a year had passed after transplant, T-cell counts and diversity came mostly from newly produced T cells.

About this clonotype: Antigen unknown.

J gave up 16 bases and V 3 bases, and 12 bases lay outside the gene matches. The CDR3 is made up of 14 amino acids. Germline V CDR1 and CDR2: SGDLS, YYNGEE. Unique molecular identifiers featured in how the TCRbeta library was prepared. TCRdb reprocessed the PCR reads with MiXCR, giving one entry per CDR3 protein. This sample has about 980,000 distinct CDR3 sequences, with roughly 31% found just once. The chain links TRBV9 to TRBJ2-1, with 11 positions matching TRBD2. This specimen consisted of PBMCs, mostly from graft donor cells, obtained 360 days after TCRalphabeta/CD19-depleted stem cell transplant. This sequence originates from a boy less than two years old who had a stem cell transplant for SCID, so the T cells may come from the graft donor. CDR3 sequence reads: CASSALTSGGPLFF. The CDR3 DNA sequence: TGTGCCAGCAGCGCGCTAACTAGCGGGGGCCCGCTATTCTTC.